A single sample gave rise to the 29 T cell receptor beta chains below, sequenced in a study of blood T cell repertoires in COVID-19. Produced via immunoSEQ multiplex PCR; TCRdb's table is partial and in-frame only. This sample carries 120,000 or so clones, about 85% of them seen once, and the ten largest clones take 12%. Sequenced sample: peripheral blood. The receptors were gathered from a man aged 55-75 years with acute or convalescent COVID-19.

The rearrangement joins TRBV2 to TRBJ1-3; unclear D gene. The CDR3 sequence is 17 residues long. V was trimmed by 6 bases and J by 0 bases, leaving 18 bases between them. Germline-derived CDR1 and CDR2 are SNHLY and FYNNEI. CDR3: CASSGRRETLSGNTIYF. DNA of the CDR3: TGTGCCAGCAGCGGGAGGAGGGAAACTCTCTCTGGAAACACCATATATTTT.

V usage is TRBV6-2 or TRBV6-3 and J usage is TRBJ2-1; tentative D call: TRBD2 (5 bases). Germline assignment: CDR1 MNHEY and CDR2 SVGEGT. Trimming took 2 bases from V and 5 from J, leaving 7 bases between them. The CDR3 loop spans 13 amino acids. The CDR3 bases are TGTGCCAGCAGTTACGGGCGGGACAATGAGCAGTTCTTC. Its protein is CASSYGRDNEQFF.

The chain combines TRBV28 with TRBJ1-3; TRBD1 might be the D (5 bases). Germline CDR1 MDHEN, CDR2 SYDVKM. The V end lost 5 bases, the J end lost 0 bases, and 14 bases lay between the germline ends. This CDR3 comprises 16 residues. In DNA, the CDR3 is TGTGCCAGCAGTCCGGTCCAGGACAACTCTGGAAACACCATATATTTT. Amino acids: CASSPVQDNSGNTIYF.

A single count supports this clone. This chain uses TRBV19 with TRBJ1-1; 8 positions agree with TRBD1. J was trimmed by 0 bases and V by 5 bases; bases with no gene match: 5. Germline V gives CDR1 LNHDA, CDR2 SQIVND (reference sequence). The length of the CDR3 is 15 residues. The CDR3 sequence is CASSPGTGLNTEAFF. DNA for the CDR3: TGTGCCAGTAGTCCTGGGACAGGATTGAACACTGAAGCTTTCTTT.

The chain couples TRBV27 to TRBJ1-4; tentative D call: TRBD1 (5 bases). The CDR3 consists of 16 residues. The germline CDR1 and CDR2 sequences are MNHEY and SMNVEV (reference sequence). With 6 bases removed from V and 4 bases from J, the gap between germline ends came to 18 bases. The DNA of the CDR3 is TGTGCCAGCAGCCGACTGGGGCGGGAACGTAATGAAAAACTGTTTTTT. Protein product: CASSRLGRERNEKLFF. Based on the CDR3 plus reference TRBV27 and TRBJ1-4, the full variable domain is EAQVTQNPRYLITVTGKKLTVTCSQNMNHEYMSWYRQDPGLGLRQIYYSMNVEVTDKGDVPEGYKVSRKEKRNFPLILESPSPNQTSLYFCASSRLGRERNEKLFFGSGTQLSVL.

Comments on this clone: At one end the junction does not follow the germline gene, possibly because of a read error. Within the sample, other DNA sequences also encode this same CDR3. The chain carries TRBV5-4 and TRBJ2-7, with a possible D match to TRBD2 (6 bases). This CDR3 is built from 15 residues. Per germline, CDR1 SGHNT and CDR2 YYREEE (reference sequence). The CDR3 bases are TGTGCCAGCAGCTTGGCCTATGGAGGGCGGAACGAGCAGTATTTC. Protein product: CASSLAYGGRNEQYF.

The chain combines TRBV9 with TRBJ2-7, with 10 bases aligning to TRBD2. The V and J ends lost 3 bases and 1 base, in that order; junction bases with no gene match: 7. Germline-derived CDR1 and CDR2 are SGDLS and YYNGEE. The CDR3 is 16 amino acids. Here the CDR3 DNA reads TGTGCCAGCAGCGACGCCGCTAGCGGGAGTTCCTACGAGCAGTACTTC. Its protein is CASSDAASGSSYEQYF.

The V and J genes are TRBV3-1 (or the pseudogene TRBV3-2) and TRBJ2-5, with 10 bases lining up with TRBD2. Trimming at V came to 4 bases and at J to 6 bases, leaving 14 bases not matched to a gene. This CDR3 spans 17 amino acids. Germline V lookup: CDR1 LGHDT, CDR2 YNNKEL (reference sequence). CDR3 residues: CASSRQEGKREGKTQYF. The DNA of the CDR3 is TGTGCCAGCAGCCGCCAAGAGGGGAAGCGGGAGGGAAAGACCCAGTACTTC.

J is TRBJ2-7 and V is TRBV4-1, with 9 bases lining up with TRBD2. Looked up from germline, CDR1 is MGHRA and CDR2 is YSYEKL. The length of the CDR3 is 16 residues. V was pared by 0 bases and J by 1 base, with 4 bases of the junction left unmatched. The CDR3 DNA follows: TGCGCCAGCAGCCAAGACCCGACTAGCGGTTCCTACGAGCAGTACTTC. Protein sequence: CASSQDPTSGSYEQYF.

This rearrangement joins TRBV10-2 to TRBJ2-3; 13 bases align to TRBD2. Trimming took 0 bases from V and 2 from J; bases not matched to a gene: 8. The CDR3 is 19 residues long. The germline V gene encodes CDR1 WSHSY and CDR2 SAAADI. CDR3 sequence (DNA): TGCGCCAGCAGTGAGTCGACTCGGACTAGCGGGAGAGACACAGATACGCAGTATTTT. Encoded protein: CASSESTRTSGRDTDTQYF.

CDR3 DNA sequence: TGTGCCTGGAGTAGGGGGACTAGCGGGAGAGAGACCCAGTACTTC. It is translated as CAWSRGTSGRETQYF. The rearrangement links TRBV30 to TRBJ2-5, with TRBD2 identical over 14 bases. The CDR3 runs to 15 residues. With 2 bases clipped from V and 4 bases from J, the junction kept 3 bases outside the gene matches. CDR1 is GTSNPN, CDR2 SVGIG, per germline (reference sequence).

The CDR3 DNA sequence: TGTGCCAGTAGTATAGGGTCAGGAGGAAAAGAGACCCAGTACTTC. Translated: CASSIGSGGKETQYF. V and J are TRBV19 and TRBJ2-5, with D tentatively TRBD2 (5 bases). Germline V gene lookup returns CDR1 LNHDA and CDR2 SQIVND (reference sequence). The CDR3 contains 15 residues. Trimming stripped 1 base from V and 3 bases from J, with 12 bases between. The whole variable domain, remainder taken from reference TRBV19 and TRBJ2-5, is DGGITQSPKYLFRKEGQNVTLSCEQNLNHDAMYWYRQDPGQGLRLIYYSQIVNDFQKGDIAEGYSVSREKKESFPLTVTSAQKNPTAFYLCASSIGSGGKETQYFGPGTRLLVL.

This clone was seen ten or more times. This rearrangement joins TRBV6-5 to TRBJ2-7, with 7 nucleotides matching TRBD1. From germline, CDR1 is MNHEY and CDR2 SVGAGI. This CDR3 is built from 16 residues. Trimming took 4 bases from V and 3 from J; bases not matched to a gene: 12. The CDR3 nucleotides read TGTGCCAGCAGTTCACACCTGGGACAGCAGTACTACGAGCAGTACTTC. This sequence encodes CASSSHLGQQYYEQYF.

The chain links TRBV18 to TRBJ2-3; 9 bases line up with TRBD1. The CDR3 runs 20 residues. CDR1 and CDR2 from the germline V gene are KGHSH and LQKENI. J lost 2 bases, V lost 3 bases, and 18 bases had no gene match. CDR3 in amino acids: CASSPPGQGSPDIDTDTQYF. The CDR3 coding sequence is TGTGCCAGCTCACCTCCGGGACAGGGCTCCCCGGACATAGACACAGATACGCAGTATTTT.

This chain connects TRBV5-1 to TRBJ2-3, with 10 nucleotides matching TRBD1. The J segment lost 5 bases and the V segment lost 3 bases, leaving 6 bases of the junction unmatched. The V gene's germline CDR1 is SGHRS and CDR2 YFSETQ. CDR3 length: 15 amino acids. This CDR3 reads CASSSSGTGVDTQYF. The CDR3 DNA sequence: TGCGCCAGCAGCTCCTCCGGGACAGGGGTAGATACGCAGTATTTT.

The CDR3 protein is CATQVAPSSYEQYF. As DNA, the CDR3 is TGTGCCACTCAAGTAGCTCCCAGCTCCTACGAGCAGTACTTC. The chain combines TRBV6-5 with TRBJ2-7; no reliable D call. Germline values: CDR1 MNHEY, CDR2 SVGAGI. Trimming left V 10 bases short and J 0 bases short, with 16 bases between. The CDR3 extends over 14 amino acids.

The V call is TRBV28, the J call TRBJ2-1; the match to TRBD1 covers 12 bases. Germline CDR1 MDHEN, CDR2 SYDVKM. Trimming at V came to 6 bases and at J to 6 bases, leaving 12 bases not matched to a gene. The CDR3 loop spans 17 amino acids. The CDR3 region is CASSPQPGQGARNEQFF. The CDR3 DNA reads TGTGCCAGCAGCCCACAACCGGGACAGGGGGCCCGCAATGAGCAGTTCTTC.

The V gene is TRBV9, the J gene TRBJ1-2; maybe TRBD1 (5 bases). The V gene's germline CDR1 is SGDLS and CDR2 YYNGEE. V lost 2 bases and J 4 bases, leaving 6 bases between the germline ends. The CDR3 sequence is 12 residues long. The CDR3 spells CASSVQGYGYTF. The CDR3, as DNA: TGTGCCAGCAGCGTCCAGGGCTATGGCTACACCTTC.

This clone was observed a single time. V gene TRBV3-1 (or the pseudogene TRBV3-2) combines with J gene TRBJ2-7, with 8 bases aligning to TRBD2. Per the germline V gene, CDR1 is LGHDT and CDR2 is YNNKEL (reference sequence). J lost 0 bases, V lost 5 bases, and 9 bases had no gene match. The CDR3 covers 16 residues. For the CDR3, the DNA is TGTGCCAGCAGCAGGGCATTAGCGGGGTTCTCCTACGAGCAGTACTTC. Encoded protein: CASSRALAGFSYEQYF.

Remarks on this clone: At the DNA level, this CDR3 is encoded by other sequences in the same sample as well. The chain uses TRBV11-2 and TRBJ1-3; D is perhaps TRBD1 (6 bases). V lost 5 bases, J lost 3 bases, and 11 bases lay in between. The CDR3 consists of 14 residues. Germline V lookup: CDR1 SGHAT, CDR2 FQNNGV. The CDR3 DNA reads TGTGCCAGCAGCCGCGACAGGAGTGGAAACACCATATATTTT. Translating gives CASSRDRSGNTIYF. The full variable domain, with the rest looked up from reference TRBV11-2 and TRBJ1-3, is EAGVAQSPRYKIIEKRQSVAFWCNPISGHATLYWYQQILGQGPKLLIQFQNNGVVDDSQLPKDRFSAERLKGVDSTLKIQPAKLEDSAVYLCASSRDRSGNTIYFGEGSWLTVV.

This clone has a handful of counts. This rearrangement joins TRBV5-1 to TRBJ1-6; D might be TRBD1 (6 bases). The CDR3 spans 17 residues. V was trimmed by 4 bases and J by 10 bases, leaving 24 bases between them. The germline gives CDR1 SGHRS, CDR2 YFSETQ. In DNA form, the CDR3 reads TGCGCCAGCAGCCGGGACGGGACACCTAAAAAGGGGTCACCCCTCCACTTT. Residues: CASSRDGTPKKGSPLHF.

As regards this clone: Other nucleotide sequences from this sample produce the same CDR3. The chain links TRBV7-9 to TRBJ1-1; D uncertain. V shed 3 bases and J shed 1 base, with 6 bases lying between them. The CDR3 length is 13 residues. Looked up from germline, CDR1 is SEHNR and CDR2 is FQNEAQ (reference sequence). The CDR3 sequence is CASSFGSNTEAFF. In nucleotides, the CDR3 is TGTGCCAGCAGCTTCGGGTCGAACACTGAAGCTTTCTTT.

This clone came up once. The V gene is TRBV2, the J gene TRBJ1-6, with no clear D. This CDR3 contains 13 residues. Germline CDR1 and CDR2: SNHLY and FYNNEI. V gave up 8 bases and J gave up 7 bases, with 12 bases separating them. In nucleotides, the CDR3 is TGTGCCAGCTGCGGGTCTATCAATTCACCCCTCCACTTT. Translation gives CASCGSINSPLHF.

The V gene is TRBV5-6, the J gene TRBJ2-5; D is possibly TRBD1 (5 bases). The germline CDR1 and CDR2 sequences are SGHDT and YYEEEE. The V end lost 2 bases, the J end lost 2 bases, and 13 bases lay between the germline ends. The CDR3 covers 15 residues. The CDR3 DNA follows: TGTGCCAGCAGCTTCGGACACATAGGGCAAGAGACCCAGTACTTC. As protein: CASSFGHIGQETQYF.

The chain couples TRBV24-1 to TRBJ1-2; D remains ambiguous. Germline CDR1 and CDR2: KGHDR and SFDVKD. This CDR3 contains 12 residues. V shed 5 bases and J shed 8 bases, with 11 bases lying between them. The CDR3 protein is CATSGTLEGYTF. The CDR3 nucleotides read TGTGCCACCAGTGGAACTTTAGAAGGCTACACCTTC.

The V call is TRBV18, the J call TRBJ2-5; possible D gene TRBD2, 6 bases. V gave up 8 bases and J gave up 2 bases, with 12 bases separating them. This CDR3 spans 13 amino acids. Germline V CDR1 and CDR2: KGHSH, LQKENI. CDR3 in amino acids: CASAATRQETQYF. In DNA form, the CDR3 reads TGTGCCAGCGCGGCGACTAGACAAGAGACCCAGTACTTC.

The chain joins TRBV3-1 (or the pseudogene TRBV3-2) to TRBJ2-5; 9 bases map to TRBD2. J lost 3 bases, V lost 1 base, and 0 bases had no gene match. The CDR3 totals 14 residues. In germline, CDR1 is LGHDT, CDR2 YNNKEL (reference sequence). The CDR3 DNA reads as TGTGCCAGCAGCCAAGCTAGCGGGAAAGAGACCCAGTACTTC. Encoded protein: CASSQASGKETQYF.

The chain couples TRBV5-1 to TRBJ2-3, with D possibly matching TRBD1 (6 bases). Looked up from germline, CDR1 is SGHRS and CDR2 is YFSETQ. With 0 bases removed from V and 2 bases from J, the gap between germline ends came to 10 bases. The CDR3 is made up of 15 amino acids. CDR3 coding DNA: TGCGCCAGCAGCTTGGTACAGGGCCTCACAGATACGCAGTATTTT. Translated, it gives CASSLVQGLTDTQYF.

This chain joins TRBV2 and TRBJ1-5; 7 nucleotides match TRBD1. The CDR3 contains 14 residues. The germline CDR1 and CDR2 sequences are SNHLY and FYNNEI. J gave up 6 bases and V 6 bases, and 8 bases lay outside the gene matches. In DNA form, the CDR3 reads TGTGCCAGCAGGCGCGACAGGGTTCGTCAGCCCCAGCATTTT. Translation gives CASRRDRVRQPQHF.